This passage covers 25 T cell receptor beta chains from one sample sequenced in a study of CD8 T cells in Susac syndrome. RNA amounts of about 0.5 to 1 ug underwent reverse transcription with random hexamers. TCRdb passed the immunoSEQ multiplex PCR reads through MiXCR, listing each CDR3 protein once. This sample carries about 240,000 distinct CDR3 sequences, about 95% of them seen once, and the ten largest clones take about 0.095%. Material for sequencing was CD4+ T cells from PBMCs. These receptors originate from a human donor with Susac syndrome.

This chain uses TRBV19 with TRBJ1-2, with 7 bases that match TRBD1. The CDR3 is made up of 14 amino acids. Germline assignment: CDR1 LNHDA and CDR2 SQIVND (reference sequence). The trim removed 6 bases at V and 8 bases at J, leaving 12 bases unmatched. The DNA for the CDR3 is TGTGCCAGTAGGAAATCGGGGACAGATGGGGGCTACACCTTC. Amino acids: CASRKSGTDGGYTF. Filled out from reference TRBV19 and TRBJ1-2, the complete variable domain reads DGGITQSPKYLFRKEGQNVTLSCEQNLNHDAMYWYRQDPGQGLRLIYYSQIVNDFQKGDIAEGYSVSREKKESFPLTVTSAQKNPTAFYLCASRKSGTDGGYTFGSGTRLTVV.

The V gene is TRBV20-1, the J gene TRBJ1-1; the D is unclear. Between the trimmed V and J ends, which lost 7 bases and 1 base, there was a span of 7 bases. Germline loops: CDR1 DFQATT, CDR2 SNEGSKA (reference sequence). This CDR3 is built from 11 residues. CDR3 bases: TGCAGTGGTTATGAGAACACTGAAGCTTTCTTT. Translating it yields CSGYENTEAFF.

The J gene is TRBJ1-5, the V gene TRBV6-5; no clear D gene. The germline CDR1 and CDR2 sequences are MNHEY and SVGAGI. There are 15 residues in the CDR3. The V and J ends lost 7 bases and 6 bases respectively, with 19 bases between them. Here the CDR3 DNA reads TGTGCCAGCAACCCCAATGCCAGCCCCCTTCAGCCCCAGCATTTT. Protein sequence: CASNPNASPLQPQHF.

This rearrangement joins TRBV29-1 to TRBJ1-2; 7 bases map to TRBD1. The CDR3 extends over 14 amino acids. Germline CDR1 reads SQVTM; CDR2 reads ANQGSEA. Trimming cost V 4 bases and J 3 bases; bases outside gene matches: 8. The CDR3 here is CSVVGTVLDYGYTF. The CDR3 region has the DNA TGCAGCGTTGTTGGGACAGTGCTGGACTATGGCTACACCTTC.

For the CDR3, the DNA is TGCGCCAGCAGCCCTAGAGCGGGGGGATCGAACACTGAAGCTTTCTTT. It codes for CASSPRAGGSNTEAFF. The V and J genes are TRBV5-1 and TRBJ1-1; D is perhaps TRBD1 (5 bases). The CDR3 length is 16 residues. Trimming left V 4 bases short and J 1 base short, with 17 bases between. Germline CDR1 SGHRS, CDR2 YFSETQ.

This clonotype was observed a handful of times. V is TRBV19 and J is TRBJ2-7; 14 nucleotides align to TRBD2. The CDR3 totals 15 residues. V gave up 5 bases and J gave up 4 bases; unmatched junction bases: 4. Germline lookup yields CDR1 LNHDA and CDR2 SQIVND (reference sequence). The CDR3 coding sequence is TGTGCCAGTAGTCTAGGGACTAGCGGGAGTTACGAGCAGTACTTC. It yields the protein CASSLGTSGSYEQYF.

As concerns this clonotype: The junction and the germline gene differ at one end; a read error may be behind it. The chain combines TRBV5-1 with TRBJ2-2, with a weak D call TRBD2 (5 bases). This CDR3 is 13 amino acids long. Germline lookup yields CDR1 SGHRS and CDR2 YFSETQ. This CDR3 reads CASRSGNTGEPFF. The CDR3 bases are TGCGCCAGCAGGTCGGGGAACACCGGGGAGCCGTTTTTT. Full variable domain (rest looked up from reference TRBV5-1 and TRBJ2-2): KAGVTQTPRYLIKTRGQQVTLSCSPISGHRSVSWYQQTPGQGLQFLFEYFSETQRNKGNFPGRFSGRQFSNSRSEMNVSTLELGDSALYLCASRSGNTGEPFFGEGSRLTVL.

The genes are TRBV14 and TRBJ2-4; D might be TRBD2 (6 bases). CDR3 length equals 16 residues. CDR1 SGHDN and CDR2 FVKESK come from the germline V gene. V was shortened by 0 bases and J by 7 bases, with 16 bases between the two germline ends. CDR3: CASSQDFGRRRNIQYF. CDR3 DNA sequence: TGTGCCAGCAGCCAAGATTTTGGGAGGAGAAGGAACATTCAGTACTTC.

This sequence joins TRBV15 and TRBJ2-7, with 9 positions matching TRBD1. The length of the CDR3 is 15 residues. Germline V lookup: CDR1 LNHNV, CDR2 YYDKDF (reference sequence). The V and J ends lost 1 base and 2 bases, in that order; junction bases with no gene match: 3. The CDR3 DNA is TGTGCCACCAGCAGAGCGGGACAGGGCCCCTACGAGCAGTACTTC. Translated: CATSRAGQGPYEQYF.

The chain uses TRBV20-1 and TRBJ1-4; D perhaps matches TRBD1 (5 bases). From germline, CDR1 is DFQATT and CDR2 SNEGSKA (reference sequence). There are 14 residues in the CDR3. The V end lost 0 bases, the J end lost 6 bases, and 11 bases lay between the germline ends. The CDR3 loop reads CSARDPGRDEKLFF. CDR3 DNA: TGCAGTGCTAGAGATCCGGGGCGGGATGAAAAACTGTTTTTT.

This clonotype was recorded once. V usage is TRBV20-1 and J usage is TRBJ2-1; 7 nucleotides match TRBD2. V shed 6 bases and J 3 bases; nucleotides not matched to a gene: 11. This CDR3 spans 15 amino acids. Germline-derived CDR1 and CDR2 are DFQATT and SNEGSKA (reference sequence). The CDR3 is CSARPGRGNYNEQFF. The CDR3 bases are TGCAGTGCCCGACCCGGGCGGGGGAACTACAATGAGCAGTTCTTC.

The chain joins TRBV5-1 to TRBJ2-1; tentatively, D is TRBD1 (6 bases). V lost 0 bases and J 7 bases, leaving 14 bases between the germline ends. This CDR3 is 15 amino acids long. Germline V gene lookup returns CDR1 SGHRS and CDR2 YFSETQ. The CDR3 loop is CASSLGGTQGNEQFF. The CDR3, as DNA: TGCGCCAGCAGCTTGGGGGGGACCCAGGGGAATGAGCAGTTCTTC.

The V call is TRBV27, the J call TRBJ1-5; 7 bases map to TRBD1. Trimming at V came to 8 bases and at J to 6 bases, leaving 10 bases not matched to a gene. Per germline, CDR1 MNHEY and CDR2 SMNVEV (reference sequence). The CDR3 is 14 residues long. In DNA form, the CDR3 reads TGTGCCAGCGGTCCACGACAGGGCAGTCAGCCCCAGCATTTT. Its translation is CASGPRQGSQPQHF.

V usage is TRBV3-1 and J usage is TRBJ2-7, with 7 positions matching TRBD1. Germline CDR1 and CDR2: LGHDT and YNNKEL (reference sequence). The CDR3 is made up of 13 amino acids. V lost 6 bases to trimming and J lost 2 bases; unmatched junction nucleotides: 4. CDR3 residues: CASRGTATYEQYF. CDR3 sequence (DNA): TGTGCCAGCAGGGGGACAGCGACCTACGAGCAGTACTTC.

The CDR3 sequence is CASSYPRKRGPGANVLTF. The CDR3 DNA reads TGTGCCAGCAGTTACCCTCGAAAGAGGGGTCCTGGGGCCAACGTCCTGACTTTC. The gene calls are TRBV6-5 and TRBJ2-6; either TRBD1 or TRBD2 may fit D (5 bases each). V lost 2 bases and J 2 bases, leaving 16 bases between the germline ends. Germline loops: CDR1 MNHEY, CDR2 SVGAGI. This CDR3 has 18 residues.

This chain links TRBV29-1 with TRBJ2-5; unclear D gene. Per the germline V gene, CDR1 is SQVTM and CDR2 is ANQGSEA. This CDR3 has 11 amino acids. V was shortened by 4 bases and J by 1 base, with 4 bases between the two germline ends. Here the CDR3 reads CSVGLQETQYF. CDR3 DNA sequence: TGCAGCGTTGGGCTCCAAGAGACCCAGTACTTC.

The chain employs TRBV20-1 and TRBJ2-5; D gene ambiguous. Germline V gene data show CDR1 as DFQATT and CDR2 as SNEGSKA (reference sequence). This CDR3 is 12 amino acids long. Trimming left V 3 bases short and J 5 bases short, with 10 bases between. CDR3 DNA: TGCAGTGCTAGTAGCCTGGGGGAGACCCAGTACTTC. Protein sequence: CSASSLGETQYF.

J is TRBJ2-1 and V is TRBV29-1, with D tentatively TRBD1 (5 bases). The CDR3 sequence is 14 residues long. CDR1 is SQVTM and CDR2 is ANQGSEA in the germline V gene. V lost 3 bases to trimming and J lost 2 bases, with 11 bases between them. CDR3: CSVDKGFPYNEQFF. The CDR3 nucleotides read TGCAGCGTTGATAAGGGGTTCCCCTACAATGAGCAGTTCTTC.

The V call is TRBV9, the J call TRBJ2-7; no clear D. CDR1 and CDR2 (germline): SGDLS, YYNGEE. The CDR3 totals 12 residues. V gave up 0 bases and J gave up 6 bases, with 7 bases separating them. For the CDR3, the DNA is TGTGCCAGCAGCGTAGCCGGTTCCGAGCAGTACTTC. Its translation is CASSVAGSEQYF.

This clonotype was seen a handful of times. The CDR3 reads CASSQTGYEQYF. In nucleotides, the CDR3 is TGTGCCAGCAGTCAAACAGGCTACGAGCAGTACTTC. The rearrangement joins TRBV21-1 to TRBJ2-7. TRBV21-1 is annotated as a pseudogene. The CDR3 is 12 residues long.

The chain has TRBV19 and TRBJ1-5, with 11 bases matching TRBD1. Germline V CDR1 and CDR2: LNHDA, SQIVND (reference sequence). The V and J ends lost 4 bases and 1 base, in that order; junction bases with no gene match: 6. The length of the CDR3 is 17 residues. CDR3 loop: CASSTLGQGASNQPQHF. The DNA for the CDR3 is TGTGCCAGTAGTACCTTAGGACAGGGGGCGAGCAATCAGCCCCAGCATTTT.

The J gene is TRBJ2-1, the V gene TRBV30; TRBD2 aligns across 11 bases. V was clipped by 4 bases and J by 3 bases; unmatched bases: 11. Germline CDR1 and CDR2: GTSNPN and SVGIG (reference sequence). This CDR3 has 17 residues. The CDR3 is CAWKKELTSGSYNEQFF. Here the CDR3 DNA reads TGTGCCTGGAAAAAGGAACTAACTAGCGGGAGCTACAATGAGCAGTTCTTC.

This clonotype was observed once. The genes are TRBV5-1 and TRBJ1-2; D may be TRBD1 (5 bases). Germline lookup yields CDR1 SGHRS and CDR2 YFSETQ. CDR3 length equals 13 residues. Trimming took 0 bases from V and 8 from J, leaving 11 bases between them. The CDR3 DNA reads TGCGCCAGCAGCTTGGAAGGGACTCACGGCTACACCTTC. It translates to CASSLEGTHGYTF.

The chain has TRBV27 and TRBJ2-7, with D perhaps TRBD2 (6 bases). The CDR3 runs to 14 residues. The germline V and J ends were trimmed by 5 bases and 1 base, with 12 bases remaining between them. Germline values: CDR1 MNHEY, CDR2 SMNVEV (reference sequence). For the CDR3, the DNA is TGTGCCAGCAGTGCGACTAGGGTATCCTACGAGCAGTACTTC. This gives the protein CASSATRVSYEQYF.

The V gene is TRBV12-3 or TRBV12-4, the J gene TRBJ1-5, with D possibly TRBD1 on 6 matching bases. The CDR3 is 12 residues long. The V end lost 6 bases, the J end lost 9 bases, and 12 bases lay between the germline ends. CDR3 nucleotides: TGTGCCAGCAGACTACAGGGTGGGCCCCAGCATTTT. This codes for CASRLQGGPQHF.